The 5 T cell receptor beta chains presented below share a single source sample, sequenced in a study of CXCR3-negative and CXCR3-positive naive CD8 T cells (dated by TCRdb to between 2018 and 2021). Sequencing took place on a NextSeq 550. The Human TCR Profiling Kit (MiLaboratory) was used to prepare UMI-labeled 5' RACE TRB cDNA libraries. Once TCRdb had reprocessed the reads, it stored one entry per CDR3 protein sequence and supplied no DNA. The sample's clone listing holds approximately 100,000 distinct CDR3 sequences. The ten top clones hold about 1% of the sample. The paper's findings and limits, for the study overall: Compared with CXCR3-negative naive cells, CXCR3-positive naive cells had TRB CDR3s with higher hydrophobicity (lower Kidera factor 4), lower energy, and higher strength and volume indices.

These receptors have no identified antigens. Sequenced sample: naive CXCR3+ CD8+ T cells from blood. Per the publication, the cell subset or site label means: CD45RO-CCR7+CD27+CD95- naive CD8+ T cells expressing CXCR3 (TNR3+). Source of these receptors: a human donor in good health. Some clones in this sample may be carry-over from other donors' samples.

The CDR3 protein is CASSLGPSGGAYEQYF. The chain joins TRBV7-9 to TRBJ2-7; lacking DNA, the TRBD2 call made by TCRdb goes unchecked. Germline CDR1 reads SEHNR; CDR2 reads FQNEAQ (reference sequence). The length of the CDR3 is 16 residues.

J is TRBJ1-5 and V is TRBV12-3 or TRBV12-4; TCRdb proposes TRBD1, but this gene call is untestable without DNA. The CDR3 has 17 amino acids. CDR3 protein: CASSFTKRWGSHQPQHF.

The chain uses TRBV21-1 and TRBJ2-7. TRBV21-1 is an annotated pseudogene. The CDR3 runs 13 residues. CDR3 protein: CASSEDAPYEQYF.

The V call is TRBV12-3 or TRBV12-4, the J call TRBJ2-1; the D call from TCRdb, TRBD1, cannot be confirmed without DNA. The CDR3 runs 12 residues. The CDR3 region is CASSPPSDEQFF.

The gene calls are TRBV12-3 or TRBV12-4 and TRBJ2-3. CDR3 size: 11 residues. This chain's CDR3 is CASSWTDTQYF.